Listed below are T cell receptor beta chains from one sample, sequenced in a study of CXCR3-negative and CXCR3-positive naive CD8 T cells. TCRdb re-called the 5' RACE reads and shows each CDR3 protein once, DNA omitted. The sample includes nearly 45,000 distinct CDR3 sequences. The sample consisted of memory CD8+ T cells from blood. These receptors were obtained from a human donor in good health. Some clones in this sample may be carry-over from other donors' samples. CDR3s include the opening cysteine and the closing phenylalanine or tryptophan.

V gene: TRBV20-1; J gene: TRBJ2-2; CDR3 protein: CSAREAKGFVGDTGELFF
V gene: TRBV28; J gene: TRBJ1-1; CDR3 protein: CASSRRGPAEAFF
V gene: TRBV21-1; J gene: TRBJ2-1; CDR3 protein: CASSKIQGASGGANEQFF
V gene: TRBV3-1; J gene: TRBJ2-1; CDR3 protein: CASSQGLAGAAEQFF
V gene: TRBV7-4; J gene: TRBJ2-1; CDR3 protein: CADCRNRHEQFF
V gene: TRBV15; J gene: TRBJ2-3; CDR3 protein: CATSRDLSGGPDTDTQYF
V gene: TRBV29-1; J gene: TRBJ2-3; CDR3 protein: CSVEDLWQGLPTDTQYF
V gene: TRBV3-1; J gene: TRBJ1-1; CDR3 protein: CASSQLTGFTEAFF
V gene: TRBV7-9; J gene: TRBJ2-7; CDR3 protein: CASSLVGVFDEQYF
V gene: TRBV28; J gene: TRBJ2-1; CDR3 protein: CASSLVLAENNEQFF
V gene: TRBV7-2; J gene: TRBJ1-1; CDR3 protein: CASSFLQGWNTEAFF
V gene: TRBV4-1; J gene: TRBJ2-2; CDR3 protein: CASSQVPPGELFF
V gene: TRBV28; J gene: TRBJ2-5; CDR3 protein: CASSFDIQETQYF
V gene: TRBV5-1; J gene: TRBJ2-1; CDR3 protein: CASRPGEVRYNEQFF
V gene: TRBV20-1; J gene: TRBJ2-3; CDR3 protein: CSASARTGWGTDTQYF
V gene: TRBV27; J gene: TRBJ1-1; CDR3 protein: CASKTGLNTEAFF